The clone carrying this TCR beta chain has just a few counts. Its specificity is not known. The CDR3 totals 13 residues. V dropped 6 bases and J dropped 1 base, with 10 bases sitting between them. Germline loops: CDR1 LGHNA, CDR2 YSLEER. The entry originates in a study of a mutant IDH1 vaccine in newly diagnosed glioma. The table came from immunoSEQ multiplex PCR; TCRdb's copy has only in-frame clones and leaves some out. The sample records around 33,000 clones, around nine tenths being singletons. Time point specified: week 47, end of study. Alongside topical imiquimod, each dose of vaccine comprised 300 ug of mutant IDH1 20-mer peptide.

The gene calls are TRBV4-3 and TRBJ2-7, with D possibly TRBD1 on 5 matching bases. The sequencing here drew on PBMCs, taken from a glioma patient whose treatment included an IDH1 peptide vaccine. The receptor's source is a woman aged 25-40 years with glioma. The CDR3 sequence is CASSQGRSYEQYF. CDR3 DNA: TGCGCCAGCAGTCAGGGAAGGTCCTACGAGCAGTACTTC.